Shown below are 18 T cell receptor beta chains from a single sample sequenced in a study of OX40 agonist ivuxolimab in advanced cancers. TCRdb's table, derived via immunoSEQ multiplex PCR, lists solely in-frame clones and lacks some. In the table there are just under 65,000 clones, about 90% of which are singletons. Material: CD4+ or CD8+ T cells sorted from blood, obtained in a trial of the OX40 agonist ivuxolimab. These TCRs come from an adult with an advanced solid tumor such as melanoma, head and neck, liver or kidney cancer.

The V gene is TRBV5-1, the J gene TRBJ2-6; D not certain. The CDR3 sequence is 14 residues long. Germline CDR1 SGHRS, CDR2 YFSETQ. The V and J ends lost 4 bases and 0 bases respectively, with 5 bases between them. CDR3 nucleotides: TGCGCCAGCAGCGAGAGCTCTGGGGCCAACGTCCTGACTTTC. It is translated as CASSESSGANVLTF.

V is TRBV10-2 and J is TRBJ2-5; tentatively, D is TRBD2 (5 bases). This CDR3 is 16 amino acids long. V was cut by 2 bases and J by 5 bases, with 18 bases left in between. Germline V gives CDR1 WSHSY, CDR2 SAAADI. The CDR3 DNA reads TGCGCCAGCAGTGAGAGAAGGCAGCCACGAGGGGAGACCCAGTACTTC. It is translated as CASSERRQPRGETQYF.

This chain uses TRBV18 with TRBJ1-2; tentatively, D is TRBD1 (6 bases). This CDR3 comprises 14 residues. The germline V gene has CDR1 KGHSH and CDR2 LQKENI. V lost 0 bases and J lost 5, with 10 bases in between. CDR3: CASSPPSGAYGYTF. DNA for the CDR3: TGTGCCAGCTCACCACCGTCAGGGGCATATGGCTACACCTTC.

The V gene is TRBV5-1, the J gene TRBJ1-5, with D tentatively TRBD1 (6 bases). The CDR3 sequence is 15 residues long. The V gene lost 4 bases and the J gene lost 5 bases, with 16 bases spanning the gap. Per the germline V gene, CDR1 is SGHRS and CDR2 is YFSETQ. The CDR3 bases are TGCGCCAGCAGCGCCGCAGGGGATTACGATCAGCCCCAGCATTTT. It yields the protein CASSAAGDYDQPQHF.

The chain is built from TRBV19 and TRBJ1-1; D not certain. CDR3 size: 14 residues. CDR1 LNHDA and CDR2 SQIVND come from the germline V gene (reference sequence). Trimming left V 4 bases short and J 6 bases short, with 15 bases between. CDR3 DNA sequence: TGTGCCAGTAGTAGCGAGACGTTAAGTGCTGAAGCTTTCTTT. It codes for CASSSETLSAEAFF.

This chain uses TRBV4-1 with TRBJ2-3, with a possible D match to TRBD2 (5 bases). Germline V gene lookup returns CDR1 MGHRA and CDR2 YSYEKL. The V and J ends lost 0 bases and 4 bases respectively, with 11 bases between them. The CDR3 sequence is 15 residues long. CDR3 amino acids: CASSQDGLAADTQYF. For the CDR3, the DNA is TGCGCCAGCAGCCAAGATGGGCTAGCTGCAGATACGCAGTATTTT.

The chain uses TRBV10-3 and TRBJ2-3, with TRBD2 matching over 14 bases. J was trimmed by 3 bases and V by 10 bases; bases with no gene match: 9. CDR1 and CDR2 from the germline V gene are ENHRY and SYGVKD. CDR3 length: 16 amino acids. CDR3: CATHPRLAGGTDTQYF. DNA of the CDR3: TGTGCCACCCACCCCCGACTAGCGGGGGGGACAGATACGCAGTATTTT.

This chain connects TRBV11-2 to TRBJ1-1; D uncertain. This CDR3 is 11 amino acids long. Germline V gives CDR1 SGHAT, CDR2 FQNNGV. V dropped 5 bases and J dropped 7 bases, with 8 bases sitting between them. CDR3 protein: CASSRAVEAFF. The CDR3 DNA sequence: TGTGCCAGCAGCCGGGCGGTTGAAGCTTTCTTT.

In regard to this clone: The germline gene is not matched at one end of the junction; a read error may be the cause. The CDR3 nucleotides read TGTGCTAGCAGCCCGGGCGGGAACACCGGGGAGCTGTTTTTT. It specifies CASSPGGNTGELFF. The chain combines TRBV7-7 with TRBJ2-2; D not resolved. The germline CDR1 and CDR2 sequences are SSHAT and FNYEAQ (reference sequence). This CDR3 comprises 14 residues.

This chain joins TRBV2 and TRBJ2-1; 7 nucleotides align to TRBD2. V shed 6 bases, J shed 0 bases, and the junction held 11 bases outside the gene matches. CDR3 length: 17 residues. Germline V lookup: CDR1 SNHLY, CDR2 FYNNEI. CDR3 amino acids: CASRPGGRTPSYNEQFF. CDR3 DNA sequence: TGTGCCAGCAGACCCGGGGGGAGGACCCCCTCCTACAATGAGCAGTTCTTC.

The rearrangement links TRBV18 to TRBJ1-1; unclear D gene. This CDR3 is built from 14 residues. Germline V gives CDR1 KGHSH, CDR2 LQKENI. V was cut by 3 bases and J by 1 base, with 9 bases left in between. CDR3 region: CASSPVGENTEAFF. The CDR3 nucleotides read TGTGCCAGCTCACCCGTCGGGGAGAACACTGAAGCTTTCTTT.

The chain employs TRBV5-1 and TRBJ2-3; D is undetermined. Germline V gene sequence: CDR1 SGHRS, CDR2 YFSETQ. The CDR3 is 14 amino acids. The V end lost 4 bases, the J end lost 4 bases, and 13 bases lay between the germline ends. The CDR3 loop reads CASSVRNPADTQYF. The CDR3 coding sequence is TGCGCCAGCAGCGTACGAAACCCAGCAGATACGCAGTATTTT.

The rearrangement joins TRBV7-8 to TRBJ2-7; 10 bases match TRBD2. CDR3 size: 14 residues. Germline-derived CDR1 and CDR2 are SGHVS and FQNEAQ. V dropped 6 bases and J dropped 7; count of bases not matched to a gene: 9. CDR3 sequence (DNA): TGTGCCAGCAGTATGGCTAGCGGGAGTAGTGAGCAGTACTTC. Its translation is CASSMASGSSEQYF.

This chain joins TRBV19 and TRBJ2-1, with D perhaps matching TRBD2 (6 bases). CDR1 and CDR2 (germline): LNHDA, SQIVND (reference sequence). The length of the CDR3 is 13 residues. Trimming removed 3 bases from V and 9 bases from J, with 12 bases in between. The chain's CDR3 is CASSISWRGEQFF. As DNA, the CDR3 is TGTGCCAGTAGTATTTCCTGGCGGGGTGAGCAGTTCTTC.

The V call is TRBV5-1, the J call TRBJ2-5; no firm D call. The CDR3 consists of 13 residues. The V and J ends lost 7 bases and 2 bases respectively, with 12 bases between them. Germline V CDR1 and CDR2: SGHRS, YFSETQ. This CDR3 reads CASRAPGQETQYF. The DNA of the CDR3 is TGCGCCAGCCGTGCCCCCGGACAAGAGACCCAGTACTTC.

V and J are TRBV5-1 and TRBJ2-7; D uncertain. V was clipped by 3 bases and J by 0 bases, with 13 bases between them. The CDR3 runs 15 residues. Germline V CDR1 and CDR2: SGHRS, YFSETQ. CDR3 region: CASSSSQASSYEQYF. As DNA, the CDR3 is TGCGCCAGCAGCTCTAGTCAGGCCAGCTCCTACGAGCAGTACTTC.

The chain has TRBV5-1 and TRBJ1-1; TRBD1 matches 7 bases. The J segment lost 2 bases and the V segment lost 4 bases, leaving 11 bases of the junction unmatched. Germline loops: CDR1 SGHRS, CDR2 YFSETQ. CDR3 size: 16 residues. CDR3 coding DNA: TGCGCCAGCAGCACTCAAAGGAGGGGGCCTAACACTGAAGCTTTCTTT. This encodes CASSTQRRGPNTEAFF.

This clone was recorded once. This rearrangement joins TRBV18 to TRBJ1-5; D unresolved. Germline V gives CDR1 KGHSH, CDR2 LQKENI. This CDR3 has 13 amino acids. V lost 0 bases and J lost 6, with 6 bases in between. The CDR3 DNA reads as TGTGCCAGCTCACCACCGGGTCTTCAGCCCCAGCATTTT. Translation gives CASSPPGLQPQHF. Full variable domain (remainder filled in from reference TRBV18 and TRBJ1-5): NAGVMQNPRHLVRRRGQEARLRCSPMKGHSHVYWYRQLPEEGLKFMVYLQKENIIDESGMPKERFSAEFPKEGPSILRIQQVVRGDSAAYFCASSPPGLQPQHFGDGTRLSIL.